These T cell receptor beta chains were read from a single sample in a study of shared clonotypes between healthy human individuals. Profiled with immunoSEQ multiplex PCR; TCRdb holds only in-frame clones, not every one. The sample lists roughly 1 million clones; about 77% were seen once. Sequencing was performed on memory CD4+ T cells sorted from blood. The source is a man between 18 and 29 years old in good health. The conserved cysteine and the conserved F or W are not part of the CDR3 here.

>TRBV7-2|TRBJ1-2
ASSLRGEGVYGYT
>TRBV5-6|TRBJ2-1
ASSLVRDRQF
>TRBV30|TRBJ2-4
ASSRDSFQAKNIQY
>TRBV5-4|TRBJ2-1
ASSLAGTLSNNEQF
>TRBV6-6|TRBJ1-1
ASSYNQGSEAF
>TRBV9|TRBJ2-3
ASSVDTSAFLPDTQY
>TRBV10-1|TRBJ1-2
ASRKGGYGYT
>TRBV5-1|TRBJ2-1
ASRRDLTESYNEQF
>TRBV11-2|TRBJ1-1
ASSPGWRAEAF
>TRBV18|TRBJ1-5
ASSPGTGGTSNQPQH
>TRBV7-9|TRBJ1-6
ASSMRTGKETLH
>TRBV14|TRBJ2-7
ASSQGTGEQY
>TRBV6-1|TRBJ2-5
ASWDRGPETQY
>TRBV5-6|TRBJ2-7
ASSYGQGWHEQY
>TRBV23-1|TRBJ2-7
ASSQSWTGDYEQY
>TRBV10-3|TRBJ2-1
AISESNGEQF
>TRBV2|TRBJ2-7
ASKGGRVQTYEQY
>TRBV7-9|TRBJ1-1
ASSSTGEGTEAF
>TRBV2|TRBJ2-3
ASRATGAQGDTQY
>TRBV27|TRBJ1-6
ASRGLRQDSPLH
>TRBV5-1|TRBJ2-1
ASSLLGLASYNEQF
>TRBV30|TRBJ2-7
AWSVEFWGGRAYEQY
>TRBV19|TRBJ1-5
ASSILVVGSNQPQH
>TRBV5-1|TRBJ1-2
ASSPLGTGGVYGYT
>TRBV7-9|TRBJ2-3
ASSPGQGDWNTQY
>TRBV28|TRBJ1-5
ASSEPGQGTKPQH
>TRBV5-1|TRBJ2-5
ASSLGLAGVETQY
>TRBV7-8|TRBJ2-1
ASSFTVNEQF
>TRBV30|TRBJ1-1
AWRQYTEAF
>TRBV15|TRBJ2-7
ATSSGHYEWQY
>TRBV11-2|TRBJ1-6
ASSPRDRPNSPLH
>TRBV27|TRBJ2-1
ASKGPYNEQF
>TRBV11-2|TRBJ2-1
ASSSLAGGKDEQF
>TRBV11-2|TRBJ2-5
ASSLVVAGGGTQY
>TRBV4-1|TRBJ2-7
ASSQVLAGEREQY
>TRBV30|TRBJ1-2
AWKVGGSYT
>TRBV19|TRBJ2-7
ASSTSGGISYEQY
>TRBV5-1|TRBJ1-2
ASSLAGPGGSGYT
>TRBV6-1|TRBJ1-3
ASSEGNSGNTIY
>TRBV11-2|TRBJ2-3
ASSFLDRPDTQY
>TRBV11-2|TRBJ1-1
ASSQDRKNTEAF
>TRBV4-3|TRBJ2-2
ASSQDLAGATTGELF
>TRBV19|TRBJ1-3
ASIPWASSGNTIY
>TRBV28|TRBJ1-2
ASSLTGARGYT
>TRBV7-2|TRBJ2-4
ASSLVQREDVIQY